This T cell receptor (beta chain) was retrieved from a study of blood T cell repertoires in COVID-19 (dated by TCRdb to the early 2020s). Turning to the overall study: Collaborator samples came from the United States, Italy and Spain and covered acute and convalescent phases of COVID-19. The material from the prospective study consisted of cDNA or gDNA derived from T cells, B-cell-depleted T cells, or PBMCs. Subjects who had been exposed to COVID-19, were actively infected with it, or had recovered from it provided the deeply sampled blood TCRbeta repertoires that made up the dataset. The repertoires were released in a freely available public database meant as a resource for research on the immune response to SARS-CoV-2. Samples were obtained from the ongoing ImmuneRACE study (first 160 participants) and from some 1,200 subjects provided by 6 global collaborators. Nearly every sample came with metadata listing a de-identified subject ID, COVID-19 status, age in years and sex. Where available, HLA class I and class II types were taken from metadata supplied by the sample provider and were not determined by assay-based typing.

Points on this clone: Its antigen remains undetermined. No base quality values were provided; no much bigger clone lies one nucleotide off.

TCRbeta CDR3 regions were amplified from genomic DNA by means of the immunoSEQ Assay, a bias-controlled multiplex PCR. The source study handled its data this way. The number of nucleated cells in each sample was estimated from the amplification of reference gene primers within the assay. Sequence reads were collapsed and filtered to measure the absolute abundance of every unique TCRbeta CDR3 rearrangement. For each sample, productive Simpson clonality was calculated by taking the square root of Simpson's diversity index across productive rearrangements. The clones in this table, taken by TCRdb from immuneACCESS, are in-frame only. Not every clone is retained; where verified, under half of the shortfall comes from an unresolved V gene, and the cause of the rest is unknown. D and trimming were read from the DNA, whereas the V and J calls and clone size are those reported in that table. Across this sample there are about 67,000 clones, with around 87% seen only once. The top ten clones comprise approximately 8.3% of the sample.

Whole blood was collected in K2EDTA tubes by collaborating institutions according to the institutions' own protocols. Collaborator samples were shipped for TCRbeta analysis as frozen whole blood, isolated PBMCs, or DNA extracted from either sample type. From a lookup of the germline V gene, CDR1 and CDR2 are MGHDK and SYGVNS. Cut back by 2 bases and 8 bases, the V and J ends lie 12 bases apart. There are 13 amino acids in the CDR3, from cysteine to phenylalanine inclusive. Only the CDR3 portion is preserved as DNA: 39 bases, with reading frame beginning at the first base. Here is what the overall study found, with its caveats: The quantity of clinical and demographic metadata differed by source and by participant and was supplied without curation.

The sequenced sample was peripheral blood. The TCR comes from a man aged 45-60 years with active COVID-19. This sequence uses TRBV25-1 and TRBJ1-2; the D gene is perhaps TRBD1, on 6 matching bases. The CDR3 in this case is CASSETGGRGYTF. The bases read TGTGCCAGCAGTGAAACGGGGGGCCGAGGCTACACCTTC.